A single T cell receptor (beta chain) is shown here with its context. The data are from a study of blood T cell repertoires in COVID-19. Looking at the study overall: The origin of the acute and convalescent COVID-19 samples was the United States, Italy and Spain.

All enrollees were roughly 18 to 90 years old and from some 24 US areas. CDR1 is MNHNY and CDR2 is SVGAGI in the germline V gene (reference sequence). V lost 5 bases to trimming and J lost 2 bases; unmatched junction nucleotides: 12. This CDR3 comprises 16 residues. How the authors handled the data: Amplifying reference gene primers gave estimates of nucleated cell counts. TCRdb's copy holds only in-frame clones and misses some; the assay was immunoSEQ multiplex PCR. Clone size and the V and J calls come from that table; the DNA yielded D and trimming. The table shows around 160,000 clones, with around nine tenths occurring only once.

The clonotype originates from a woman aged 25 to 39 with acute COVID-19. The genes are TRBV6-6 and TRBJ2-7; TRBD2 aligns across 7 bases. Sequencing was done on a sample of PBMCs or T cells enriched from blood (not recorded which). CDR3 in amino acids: CASSPERGRATYEQYF. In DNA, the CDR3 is TGTGCCAGCAGTCCTGAAAGAGGGAGGGCTACCTACGAGCAGTACTTC.